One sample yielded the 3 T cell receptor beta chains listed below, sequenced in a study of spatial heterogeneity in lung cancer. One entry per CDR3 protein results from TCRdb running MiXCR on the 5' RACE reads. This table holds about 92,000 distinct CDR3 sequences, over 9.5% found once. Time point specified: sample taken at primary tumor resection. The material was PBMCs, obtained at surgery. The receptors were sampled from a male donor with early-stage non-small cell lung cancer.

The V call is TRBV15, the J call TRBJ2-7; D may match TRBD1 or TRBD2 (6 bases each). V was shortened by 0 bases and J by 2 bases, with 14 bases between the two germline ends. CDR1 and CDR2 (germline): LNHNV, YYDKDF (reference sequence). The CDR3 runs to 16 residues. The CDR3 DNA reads TGTGCCACCAGCAGAGATAGGGGGGCAACCACCTACGAGCAGTACTTC. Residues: CATSRDRGATTYEQYF.

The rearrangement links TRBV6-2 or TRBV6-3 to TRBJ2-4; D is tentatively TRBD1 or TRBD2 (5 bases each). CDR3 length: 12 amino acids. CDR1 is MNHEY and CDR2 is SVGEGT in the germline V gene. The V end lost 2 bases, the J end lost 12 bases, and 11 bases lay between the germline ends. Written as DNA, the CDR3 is TGTGCCAGCAGTTACGTGGGGGATTCTCAGTACTTC. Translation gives CASSYVGDSQYF.

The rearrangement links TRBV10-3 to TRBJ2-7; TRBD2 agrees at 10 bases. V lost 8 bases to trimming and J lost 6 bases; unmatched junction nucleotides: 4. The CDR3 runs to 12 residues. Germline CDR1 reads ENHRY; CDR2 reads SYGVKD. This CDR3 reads CAIGLAGVEQYF. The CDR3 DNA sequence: TGTGCCATCGGGCTAGCGGGAGTCGAGCAGTACTTC.